This TCR beta chain was sequenced for a study of blood T cell repertoires in COVID-19. Study in general: PBMCs, B-cell-depleted T cells, or T cells provided the cDNA or gDNA that made up the material.

Sequencing used immunoSEQ multiplex PCR; TCRdb keeps in-frame clones, though not all of them. The sample holds tens of thousands of clones, roughly 82% seen once. CDR1 and CDR2 from the germline V gene are SNHLY and FYNNEI. This CDR3 has 14 amino acids. V gave up 8 bases and J gave up 5 bases; unmatched junction bases: 2. This receptor was obtained from a man aged 45-60 years with active or convalescent COVID-19. The J gene is TRBJ2-2, the V gene TRBV2, with TRBD2 matching over 13 bases. Sequencing was done on a sample of peripheral blood. The CDR3 region has the DNA TGTGCCAGCGCGGGACTAGCGGGGACCGGGGAGCTGTTTTTT. This codes for CASAGLAGTGELFF.